This T cell receptor (beta chain) originates from a study of CD8 T cells in ankylosing spondylitis (dated by TCRdb to between 2016 and 2019). With regard to the full study: T cell receptor beta repertoires were profiled in healthy donors and ankylosing spondylitis patients so that disease-linked TCR variants could be found. In total, the full study cohort was made up of 110 or so healthy donors and 25 ankylosing spondylitis patients. Peripheral blood was sampled, and synovial fluid was also collected from ankylosing spondylitis patients. Beyond this particular receptor, the publication reports: Some of the motif variants had been reported before in the synovial fluid and blood of reactive arthritis patients, a finding that suggests common disease-initiation mechanisms. The disease-linked clones showed a CD8+ phenotype and occurred at relatively low frequencies in peripheral blood. Blood from ankylosing spondylitis patients appeared to be characterized by a TCR beta motif made up of seven or eight highly homologous amino acid variants. The disease-linked clones were reported as significantly enriched in matched synovial fluid samples from ankylosing spondylitis patients.

Notes on this clonotype: Which antigen it targets is not known. One base away there is no much larger clone; base qualities are not given.

Ends trimmed: V by 5 bases, J by 11 bases; bases unmatched to a gene: 10. From the germline V gene (reference sequence), CDR1 is LGHDT and CDR2 is YNNKEL. Including cysteine and phenylalanine, the CDR3 has 14 amino acids. Only the CDR3 DNA is retained, 42 bases long and in frame from the first base. The sequencer listed for this sample is Illumina HiSeq 2500. Quantitative 5'-RACE with molecular barcodes was used to prepare TCR beta libraries. Concerning the study's data processing: To identify disease-linked TCR variants, a new computational method was used, one built on a probabilistic model of VDJ rearrangement. TCRdb cleaned the public reads at Q25 with fastp, built clones with MiXCR and kept in-frame beta chains. CDR3 protein sequences are deduplicated, and each keeps its most common genes and DNA. TCRdb's processing, not the study's, gives the V and J calls here. This sample is represented by just under 550,000 distinct CDR3 sequences; roughly an eighth of them were singletons. Almost 7% of the sample lies in the top ten.

The sample comprised blood, either unsorted or a sorted T cell fraction (not recorded which). The origin of this receptor is a male donor with ankylosing spondylitis. The sequence links TRBV3-1 to TRBJ2-1, with 9 bases in between that match TRBD2. The sequenced DNA is TGTGCCAGCAGCGGGACTAGCAACCTGCAGAAGCAGTTCTTC. Translated, it gives CASSGTSNLQKQFF.